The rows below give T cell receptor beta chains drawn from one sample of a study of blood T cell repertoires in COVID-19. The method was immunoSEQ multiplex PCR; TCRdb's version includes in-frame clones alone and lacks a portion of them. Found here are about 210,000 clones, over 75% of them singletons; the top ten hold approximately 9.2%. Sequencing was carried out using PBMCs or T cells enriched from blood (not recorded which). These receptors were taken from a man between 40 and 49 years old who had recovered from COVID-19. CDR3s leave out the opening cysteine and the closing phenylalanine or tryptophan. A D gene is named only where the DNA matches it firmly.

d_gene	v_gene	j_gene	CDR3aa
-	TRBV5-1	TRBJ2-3	ASNPGARGPSTDTQY
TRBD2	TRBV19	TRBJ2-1	ASSIGGRSSYNEQF
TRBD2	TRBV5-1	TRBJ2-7	ASSLGLADISYEQY
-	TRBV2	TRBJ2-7	ASSEAQELGGYEQY
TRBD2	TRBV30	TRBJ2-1	AWSEGAGVYNEQF
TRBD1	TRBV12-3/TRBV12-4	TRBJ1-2	ASSQGADGYT
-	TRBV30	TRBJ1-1	AWTDPGEAEAF
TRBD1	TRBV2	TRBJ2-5	ASPAGGEGETQY
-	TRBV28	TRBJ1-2	ASSLIGRFAYGYT
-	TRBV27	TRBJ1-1	ASSLVGFMNTEAF
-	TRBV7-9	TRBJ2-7	ASSPGAYEQY
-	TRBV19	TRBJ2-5	ASSAYSSGGQETQY
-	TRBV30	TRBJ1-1	AWQYTEAF
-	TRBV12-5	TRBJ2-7	ASGLDGGPYEQY
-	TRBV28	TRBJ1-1	ASSLMNTEAF
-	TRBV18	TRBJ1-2	ASSPDGGSFYGYT
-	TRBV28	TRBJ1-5	ASSIPGQREPQH